The present TCR beta chain was sequenced within a study of cytomegalovirus exposure and HLA in healthy donors. Separate from the approximately 700-subject first cohort was the roughly 130-subject validation cohort, to which the donors belonged. Findings of the study overall: Rarity marked most TCR sequences, yet some public TCRs occurred in many donors.

The CDR3 spans 15 residues. Germline V gene sequence: CDR1 SGHVS, CDR2 FQNEAQ. The V end lost 0 bases, the J end lost 2 bases, and 10 bases lay between the germline ends. This clone was observed a single time. Its target is not known. Data came from immunoSEQ multiplex PCR; TCRdb stores just in-frame clones and leaves some out. The sample includes tens of thousands of clones, 95% to 96% of them seen just once. The rearrangement joins TRBV7-8 to TRBJ2-5; perhaps TRBD2 as D (5 bases). The clonotype comes from a woman in her late teens or twenties in good health and CMV-seropositive. The sample comprised PBMCs. The CDR3 sequence is CASSLAGEIQETQYF. CDR3 sequence (DNA): TGTGCCAGCAGCTTAGCGGGAGAAATTCAAGAGACCCAGTACTTC.